This entry features one T cell receptor beta chain sequence. Its antigen remains unidentified. The same CDR3 can be traced to other DNA sequences in this sample. This sample was taken from a study of shared clonotypes between healthy human individuals. Study overall: Donors were a couple of women and a few men aged 18 to 49.

When replicate PCRs were run on sorted subsets, they used around 0.2 ug DNA, tens of thousands of T cell genomes. The data were produced by immunoSEQ multiplex PCR, yet TCRdb's version contains in-frame clones alone and is incomplete. The table shows a few million clones, with about 94% occurring only once. Germline V gene data show CDR1 as MDHEN and CDR2 as SYDVKM. V lost 6 bases and J lost 0; bases outside the gene matches: 3. The CDR3 contains 14 residues. The naive CD8 population came from CD45RO-negative cells selected for CCR7, without terminally differentiated effector memory CD45RA+ cells. Healthy adults negative for HIV, lacking recent acute infections or vaccinations, served as donors. Overall study results and limits: Blood was the sole source, and tissue repertoires probably differ.

The chain links TRBV28 to TRBJ2-3; 7 positions agree with TRBD1. The TCR sequence derives from a man aged 18 to 30 in good health. Some clones in this sample may be carry-over from other donors' samples. Sequencing input: naive CD8+ T cells from PBMCs. CDR3: CASSRDSSTDTQYF. CDR3 nucleotide sequence: TGTGCCAGCAGCCGGGACAGTAGCACAGATACGCAGTATTTT.